These 27 T cell receptor beta chains originate from one sample sequenced in a study (dated by TCRdb to 2014 to 2015). CD4+CD25+CD127-/low cells were isolated as Tregs. Libraries were constructed by 5' RACE. The instrument was an Illumina MiSeq. TCRdb redid the processing of the public reads, applying fastp at Q25 and MiXCR, and retained in-frame beta chains. Rows with a matching CDR3 protein are joined into one entry that keeps the most common DNA and genes. The sample yields about 32,000 distinct CDR3 sequences; 20% to 30% were counted once. About 2.5% of the sample rests with the top ten. The sequenced sample consisted of tumor-infiltrating Tregs sorted from the breast tumor. The receptors stem from a female donor with breast cancer.

Of note for this clonotype: One junction end disagrees with the germline gene, perhaps due to a read error. The CDR3 spells CASSLTSNYGQYF. CDR3 coding DNA: TGTGCCAGCAGTTTAACTAGCAACTACGGGCAGTACTTC. The chain links TRBV27 to TRBJ2-7; the D gene is possibly TRBD2 (6 bases). The germline V gene encodes CDR1 MNHEY and CDR2 SMNVEV (reference sequence). The CDR3 runs 13 residues.

This clonotype is a singleton in its sample. Its ends do not fully match the called genes, so a read error is possible. The chain couples TRBV12-3 or TRBV12-4 to TRBJ1-1, with no clear D. This CDR3 is 12 amino acids long. The CDR3 loop reads CANSFGNTEAFF. The CDR3 DNA reads TGCGCCAACAGTTTTGGGAACACTGAAGCTTTCTTT.

Notes on this clonotype: Given a much more abundant clone one base away, this may be a read error. The chain employs TRBV7-6 and TRBJ2-7; D is ambiguous. Germline CDR1 and CDR2: SGHVS and FNYEAQ. The CDR3 extends over 11 amino acids. CDR3 in DNA: TGTGCCAGCAGCAACGGATACGAGCGGTACTTC. The encoded protein is CASSNGYERYF.

This clonotype was seen only once. A read error may explain this, as a much larger clone is one base away. V is TRBV20-1 and J is TRBJ1-6; 9 nucleotides line up with TRBD1. The V gene's germline CDR1 is DFQATT and CDR2 SNEGSKA (reference sequence). There are 14 residues in the CDR3. The V segment lost 0 bases and the J segment 14 bases; nucleotides outside the gene matches: 8. CDR3 in amino acids: CSARDRGQGKALHF. The CDR3 DNA reads TGCAGTGCTAGAGATAGGGGACAGGGCAAAGCCCTCCACTTT.

Of note for this clonotype: Possible read error: a much larger clone is one base away. The chain is built from TRBV6-5 and TRBJ2-7; TRBD2 agrees at 10 bases. The germline V gene encodes CDR1 MNHEY and CDR2 SVGAGI. This CDR3 contains 13 residues. Written as DNA, the CDR3 is TGTGCCAGCAGCAAGCGGGAGGGTTACGGGCAGTACTTC. Residues: CASSKREGYGQYF.

V is TRBV7-3 and J is TRBJ1-1; a possible D gene is TRBD1 (5 bases). Trimming left V 6 bases short and J 0 bases short, with 11 bases between. Germline V gene lookup returns CDR1 SGHTA and CDR2 FQGTGA. This CDR3 is built from 14 residues. The CDR3 DNA reads TGTGCCAGCAGGGAGGGGACGGTGAACACTGAAGCTTTCTTT. As protein: CASREGTVNTEAFF.

With regard to this clonotype: A read error may explain this, as a much larger clone is one base away. The chain joins TRBV6-5 to TRBJ2-5; 9 nucleotides match TRBD2. J was trimmed by 1 base and V by 11 bases; bases with no gene match: 29. The CDR3 runs 21 residues. The V gene's germline CDR1 is MNHEY and CDR2 SVGAGI. The CDR3 loop is CARSASGTVGTTLTSQETQYF. The CDR3 bases are TGTGCCCGATCGGCTAGCGGGACAGTGGGCACAACCTTAACGTCCCAAGAGACCCAGTACTTC.

The sample holds many counts of this clonotype. The rearrangement links TRBV9 to TRBJ1-2; the D is unclear. V shed 1 base and J shed 3 bases, with 16 bases lying between them. The CDR3 sequence is 16 residues long. Germline assignment: CDR1 SGDLS and CDR2 YYNGEE. The CDR3 here is CASSVSSATPHYGYTF. As DNA, the CDR3 is TGTGCCAGCAGCGTAAGTTCCGCCACCCCCCACTATGGCTACACCTTC.

This sequence joins TRBV25-1 and TRBJ2-3, with D unresolved. CDR3 length equals 15 residues. The germline gives CDR1 MGHDK, CDR2 SYGVNS. Trimming removed 2 bases from V and 3 bases from J, with 12 bases in between. CDR3 in DNA: TGTGCCAGCAGTGAAGACCTGCACGGGACAGATACGCAGTATTTT. Translated: CASSEDLHGTDTQYF. Drawing the rest from reference TRBV25-1 and TRBJ2-3, the complete variable domain is EADIYQTPRYLVIGTGKKITLECSQTMGHDKMYWYQQDPGMELHLIHYSYGVNSTEKGDLSSESTVSRIRTEHFPLTLESARPSHTSQYLCASSEDLHGTDTQYFGPGTRLTVL.

There are many counts of this clonotype. The chain recombines TRBV3-1 with TRBJ1-2, with TRBD1 matching over 8 bases. V dropped 2 bases and J dropped 8; count of bases not matched to a gene: 10. The CDR3 extends over 15 amino acids. Germline CDR1 is LGHDT and CDR2 is YNNKEL (reference sequence). The CDR3 DNA reads as TGTGCCAGCAGCCAATCAGGACAGGGCCGGGGAGGCTACACCTTC. Translating gives CASSQSGQGRGGYTF.

The chain recombines TRBV5-1 with TRBJ2-1, with D perhaps being TRBD1 or TRBD2 (5 bases each). Germline-derived CDR1 and CDR2 are SGHRS and YFSETQ. V was trimmed by 3 bases and J by 5 bases, leaving 9 bases between them. There are 13 residues in the CDR3. In DNA form, the CDR3 reads TGCGCCAGCAGCTCTGGGACGGACAATGAGCAGTTCTTC. Its translation: CASSSGTDNEQFF.

V and J are TRBV10-3 and TRBJ2-7, with TRBD2 as a possible D gene (5 bases). Germline CDR1 and CDR2: ENHRY and SYGVKD. Trimming took 10 bases from V and 4 from J, leaving 17 bases between them. This CDR3 has 13 amino acids. Here the CDR3 reads CATQPPDFYEQYF. The CDR3, as DNA: TGTGCCACACAGCCCCCGGACTTTTACGAGCAGTACTTC.

The chain has TRBV20-1 and TRBJ1-5, with 7 positions matching TRBD1. This CDR3 is 13 amino acids long. Trimming at V came to 3 bases and at J to 4 bases, leaving 3 bases not matched to a gene. The V gene's germline CDR1 is DFQATT and CDR2 SNEGSKA (reference sequence). CDR3 coding DNA: TGCAGTGCTAGTTCACAGGGGAATCAGCCCCAGCATTTT. Amino acids: CSASSQGNQPQHF.

This clonotype is judged medium-sized (0.01 to 0.1%). CDR3 nucleotides: TGCAGTGTAGGGCGTAATGGCTACACCTTC. Protein: CSVGRNGYTF. The chain carries TRBV20-1 and TRBJ1-2; D uncertain. This CDR3 contains 10 residues. Deletions cut 7 bases from V and 6 bases from J, with 9 bases between. Germline CDR1 reads DFQATT; CDR2 reads SNEGSKA (reference sequence).

This clonotype is medium-sized. This chain connects TRBV4-2 to TRBJ2-2; the D call may be TRBD1 or TRBD2 (5 bases each). Germline V gene data show CDR1 as LGHNA and CDR2 as YNFKEQ. Trimming cost V 1 base and J 0 bases, with 12 bases left between them. The CDR3 extends over 17 amino acids. The CDR3 region has the DNA TGTGCCAGCAGCCAAGGGGGCTTAGCGTCGAACACCGGGGAGCTGTTTTTT. It is translated as CASSQGGLASNTGELFF.

The V gene is TRBV7-2, the J gene TRBJ2-3; 9 positions match TRBD2. Germline V gene sequence: CDR1 SGHTA, CDR2 FQGNSA. The CDR3 length is 15 residues. The trim removed 4 bases at V and 11 bases at J, leaving 13 bases unmatched. The CDR3 bases are TGTGCCAGCAGCTCAACCGGGACTAGCAGGGGTGAGCAGTATTTT. The encoded protein is CASSSTGTSRGEQYF.

This clonotype is medium-sized (0.01 to 0.1%) within its sample. This chain uses TRBV20-1 with TRBJ2-4; perhaps TRBD2 as D (6 bases). CDR1 and CDR2 from the germline V gene are DFQATT and SNEGSKA (reference sequence). The CDR3 is 14 amino acids. Trimming cost V 3 bases and J 0 bases, with 9 bases left between them. This CDR3 reads CSARAGLAKNIQYF. The CDR3 DNA reads as TGCAGTGCTAGGGCGGGGTTAGCCAAAAACATTCAGTACTTC.

The V call is TRBV5-1, the J call TRBJ2-7; a possible D gene is TRBD2 (5 bases). V was trimmed by 0 bases and J by 1 base, leaving 11 bases between them. Germline CDR1 and CDR2: SGHRS and YFSETQ. This CDR3 contains 15 residues. CDR3 protein: CASSLVGPGSYEQYF. CDR3 DNA sequence: TGCGCCAGCAGCTTGGTCGGGCCGGGATCCTACGAGCAGTACTTC.

The rearrangement links TRBV4-1 to TRBJ1-2; D not resolved. V lost 0 bases, J lost 0 bases, and 11 bases lay in between. Germline V gene lookup returns CDR1 MGHRA and CDR2 YSYEKL. CDR3 length equals 16 residues. The CDR3 sequence: CASSQDPAISNYGYTF. In DNA, the CDR3 is TGCGCCAGCAGCCAAGATCCGGCCATATCTAACTATGGCTACACCTTC.

In DNA, the CDR3 is TGTGCCAGCAGCTTAGTTCCGCTTAACTATGGCTACACCTTC. This codes for CASSLVPLNYGYTF. V is TRBV7-2 and J is TRBJ1-2, with D unclear. V was trimmed by 1 base and J by 1 base, leaving 7 bases between them. Per germline, CDR1 SGHTA and CDR2 FQGNSA. The CDR3 loop spans 14 amino acids.

As for this clonotype: With a much larger clone just one base away, this may be a read error. The chain combines TRBV20-1 with TRBJ1-1; the D is unclear. From germline, CDR1 is DFQATT and CDR2 SNEGSKA (reference sequence). The CDR3 is made up of 12 amino acids. CDR3 bases: TGCAGTGCCGAATTGGGGAACACTGAAGCTATCTTT. This sequence encodes CSAELGNTEAIF.

This clonotype has a handful of counts. V usage is TRBV5-1 and J usage is TRBJ2-1; D not resolved. Germline CDR1 and CDR2: SGHRS and YFSETQ. V was shortened by 0 bases and J by 6 bases, with 7 bases between the two germline ends. This CDR3 region has 13 residues. In DNA form, the CDR3 reads TGCGCCAGCAGCTTGGTAGTAAGCAATGAGCAGTTCTTC. Protein product: CASSLVVSNEQFF.

In this sample, this clonotype turned up many times. Written as DNA, the CDR3 is TGTGCCAGCAGTTTAAGGCGGGAAGGGTCTAATGAAAAACTGTTTTTT. This sequence encodes CASSLRREGSNEKLFF. The chain uses TRBV28 and TRBJ1-4; no definite D call. Germline CDR1 MDHEN, CDR2 SYDVKM. The CDR3 consists of 16 residues. Trimming took 2 bases from V and 3 from J, leaving 13 bases between them.

The V call is TRBV6-5, the J call TRBJ2-7; D uncertain. V was pared by 8 bases and J by 4 bases, with 9 bases between. The germline V gene encodes CDR1 MNHEY and CDR2 SVGAGI. This CDR3 is built from 11 residues. CDR3 loop: CASGNSYEQYF. The CDR3 DNA follows: TGTGCCAGCGGGAACTCGTACGAGCAGTACTTC.

The chain joins TRBV6-6 to TRBJ2-5, with TRBD2 matching over 10 bases. This CDR3 comprises 16 residues. Germline V gives CDR1 MNHNY, CDR2 SVGAGI (reference sequence). V shed 2 bases, J shed 2 bases, and the junction held 5 bases outside the gene matches. CDR3 protein: CASSYASGRGQETQYF. In nucleotides, the CDR3 is TGTGCCAGCAGTTACGCGAGCGGGAGGGGGCAAGAGACCCAGTACTTC.

The rearrangement links TRBV6-2 or TRBV6-3 to TRBJ2-7; 7 bases align to TRBD1. The CDR3 runs to 16 residues. Germline V gene lookup returns CDR1 MNHEY and CDR2 SVGEGT. The V and J ends lost 1 base and 2 bases, in that order; junction bases with no gene match: 8. The CDR3 region is CASSYFPRDRPYEQYF. The CDR3 bases are TGTGCCAGCAGTTACTTCCCCCGGGACAGACCCTACGAGCAGTACTTC.

For this clonotype: This may stem from a read error, because a much larger clone lies one nucleotide away. The chain has TRBV7-9 and TRBJ2-1, with D perhaps TRBD2 (5 bases). The length of the CDR3 is 12 residues. Per the germline V gene, CDR1 is SEHNR and CDR2 is FQNEAQ (reference sequence). The chain's CDR3 is CASSLVGDEQSF. In nucleotides, the CDR3 is TGTGCCAGCAGCTTAGTCGGGGATGAGCAGTCCTTC.